The next 29 T cell receptor beta chains were all read from a single sample in a study of blood T cells in healthy people across ages. Sample-barcoded 5' priming and a J-beta primer mix drove a second PCR of about 6 to 12 cycles. Using its own MiXCR run on the 5' RACE reads, TCRdb lists one record per CDR3 protein. In the table there are roughly 1.5 million distinct CDR3 sequences, 35% to 45% of which are singletons. The sample taken for sequencing was blood. These TCRs come from a woman between 18 and 29 years old in good health.

This sequence joins TRBV2 and TRBJ2-1; 7 bases line up with TRBD2. Germline assignment: CDR1 SNHLY and CDR2 FYNNEI. V trimming: 4 bases; J trimming: 8 bases; junction bases outside the gene matches: 11. The CDR3 extends over 15 amino acids. This chain's CDR3 is CASSVRGRAIHEQFF. In nucleotides, the CDR3 is TGTGCCAGCAGTGTTAGAGGGAGGGCCATTCATGAGCAGTTCTTC.

This clonotype was detected a few times. This chain connects TRBV20-1 to TRBJ1-2; 9 positions agree with TRBD1. The CDR3 is 14 residues long. Germline CDR1 is DFQATT and CDR2 is SNEGSKA (reference sequence). The trim removed 3 bases at V and 5 bases at J, leaving 7 bases unmatched. The CDR3 here is CSASGYGQGYGYTF. The DNA of the CDR3 is TGCAGTGCTAGTGGGTATGGACAGGGGTATGGCTACACCTTC.

CDR3 coding DNA: TGTGCCAGCAGTTTCCACAGGGGATACAATGAGCAGTACTTC. This sequence encodes CASSFHRGYNEQYF. The chain couples TRBV28 to TRBJ2-5; 7 bases fit TRBD1. CDR1 and CDR2 (germline): MDHEN, SYDVKM. The CDR3 spans 14 residues. The ends lost 3 bases at V and 11 bases at J; junction bases unmatched: 12.

This clonotype was seen a handful of times. The chain carries TRBV4-1 and TRBJ1-4, with D possibly TRBD1 on 5 matching bases. Trimming left V 3 bases short and J 4 bases short, with 15 bases between. CDR1 and CDR2 from the germline V gene are MGHRA and YSYEKL. The CDR3 consists of 16 residues. The CDR3 region has the DNA TGCGCCAGCAGCCACGGGAGGGGAAGGGGTAATGAAAAACTGTTTTTT. Translated, it gives CASSHGRGRGNEKLFF.

For the CDR3, the DNA is TGTGCCAGCAGCCCACCAGGACTAGGTCAAGAGACCCAGTACTTC. Protein sequence: CASSPPGLGQETQYF. The chain uses TRBV7-9 and TRBJ2-5; 7 nucleotides line up with TRBD2. This CDR3 spans 15 amino acids. CDR1 SEHNR and CDR2 FQNEAQ come from the germline V gene (reference sequence). The junction had 8 bases not matched to a gene; V was cut back by 5 bases and J by 2 bases.

V usage is TRBV20-1 and J usage is TRBJ2-3, with 10 positions matching TRBD2. V gave up 3 bases and J gave up 3 bases; unmatched junction bases: 6. This CDR3 region has 15 residues. CDR1 and CDR2 (germline): DFQATT, SNEGSKA (reference sequence). CDR3 DNA sequence: TGCAGTGCTAGGGCTAGCGGGAGTGGGACAGATACGCAGTATTTT. Translation: CSARASGSGTDTQYF.

This chain connects TRBV27 to TRBJ1-4; D not certain. The CDR3 is 15 amino acids. Trimming took off 9 bases at V and 8 bases at J, with 22 bases between the two ends. Germline CDR1 and CDR2: MNHEY and SMNVEV (reference sequence). CDR3 in amino acids: CASKDPTSGREKLFF. The CDR3 nucleotides are TGTGCCAGTAAAGACCCAACATCAGGACGAGAAAAACTGTTTTTT.

This clonotype was counted a few times. The chain joins TRBV7-3 to TRBJ2-3, with 9 bases matching TRBD1. This CDR3 region has 15 residues. Germline loops: CDR1 SGHTA, CDR2 FQGTGA. J was trimmed by 5 bases and V by 6 bases; bases with no gene match: 9. CDR3 region: CASSHTGGAGDTQYF. The CDR3 DNA reads TGTGCCAGCAGTCACACAGGGGGCGCGGGAGATACGCAGTATTTT.

The sample holds one count of this clonotype. The rearrangement joins TRBV12-3 or TRBV12-4 to TRBJ2-7, with 8 bases that match TRBD1. This CDR3 contains 15 residues. J lost 1 base, V lost 2 bases, and 4 bases had no gene match. The CDR3 sequence is CASSLWDRRSYEQYF. The DNA for the CDR3 is TGTGCCAGCAGTTTATGGGACAGGAGGTCCTACGAGCAGTACTTC.

The chain uses TRBV6-5 and TRBJ2-7; D gene ambiguous. The V end was cut by 5 bases, the J end by 0 bases, with 14 bases between. Germline-derived CDR1 and CDR2 are MNHEY and SVGAGI. The CDR3 is 15 residues long. CDR3 residues: CASSPYPDASYEQYF. The CDR3 DNA reads as TGTGCCAGCAGTCCTTACCCGGACGCCTCCTACGAGCAGTACTTC.

A word on this clonotype: Germline is not matched at one junction end, which may reflect a read error. The V call is TRBV30, the J call TRBJ1-5; no clear D gene. The germline V gene has CDR1 GTSNPN and CDR2 SVGIG (reference sequence). This CDR3 region has 14 residues. The CDR3 protein is CSWSDGVGSQPQHF. In DNA, the CDR3 is TGTTCCTGGAGTGACGGGGTGGGTAGTCAGCCCCAGCATTTT.

This clonotype was observed a handful of times. The rearrangement uses TRBV6-1 and TRBJ1-5, with D uncertain. V was trimmed by 3 bases and J by 3 bases, leaving 6 bases between them. Germline V lookup: CDR1 MNHNS, CDR2 SASEGT. The length of the CDR3 is 13 residues. CDR3 sequence: CASSDLANQPQHF. The CDR3 DNA reads as TGTGCCAGCAGTGATCTGGCCAATCAGCCCCAGCATTTT.

A few counts support this clonotype. The chain carries TRBV6-2 or TRBV6-3 and TRBJ2-1; 8 positions agree with TRBD2. V gave up 7 bases and J gave up 8 bases; unmatched junction bases: 7. The V gene's germline CDR1 is MNHEY and CDR2 SVGEGT. The CDR3 runs to 13 residues. As DNA, the CDR3 is TGTGCCAGCAAGAGCGGGGGATTAGATGAGCAGTTCTTC. Protein product: CASKSGGLDEQFF.

This clonotype was seen only a few times. The J gene is TRBJ2-7, the V gene TRBV20-1; 7 bases line up with TRBD1. The CDR3 totals 14 residues. Germline CDR1 and CDR2: DFQATT and SNEGSKA (reference sequence). Losses at the gene ends were 3 bases for V and 2 bases for J; bases not matched to a gene: 7. The CDR3 here is CSASTDRVPYEQYF. For the CDR3, the DNA is TGCAGTGCTAGTACCGACAGGGTCCCCTACGAGCAGTACTTC.

This clonotype has ten or more counts. V and J are TRBV5-1 and TRBJ1-4, with no clear D. Trimming took off 4 bases at V and 1 base at J, with 8 bases between the two ends. Germline loops: CDR1 SGHRS, CDR2 YFSETQ. The CDR3 is made up of 14 amino acids. CDR3 loop: CASSPDETNEKLFF. The CDR3 DNA reads as TGCGCCAGCAGCCCGGACGAAACTAATGAAAAACTGTTTTTT.

The chain recombines TRBV12-3 or TRBV12-4 with TRBJ2-7; 8 positions match TRBD2. The CDR3 length is 14 residues. V lost 8 bases, J lost 7 bases, and 13 bases stayed unmatched. The CDR3 bases are TGTGCCAGCGGTTATAGCGGGGATTACAATGAGCAGTACTTC. It yields the protein CASGYSGDYNEQYF.

Written as DNA, the CDR3 is TGTGCCAGCAGTTACTCCCATCAGGCAGACCAGCCCCAGCATTTT. Translating it yields CASSYSHQADQPQHF. This sequence joins TRBV6-6 and TRBJ1-5, with unresolved D. Germline V CDR1 and CDR2: MNHNY, SVGAGI (reference sequence). CDR3 length: 15 residues. V gave up 0 bases and J gave up 7 bases, with 13 bases separating them.

In this sample, this clonotype turned up a few times. This sequence joins TRBV5-1 and TRBJ2-3; unclear D gene. The CDR3 has 15 amino acids. CDR1 SGHRS and CDR2 YFSETQ come from the germline V gene. V lost 0 bases and J 3 bases, leaving 11 bases between the germline ends. In DNA, the CDR3 is TGCGCCAGCAGCTTGGGGGTTGCCAAAACAGATACGCAGTATTTT. It specifies CASSLGVAKTDTQYF.

J is TRBJ2-5 and V is TRBV3-1; D is uncertain. This CDR3 contains 14 residues. V was shortened by 4 bases and J by 2 bases, with 11 bases between the two germline ends. The V gene's germline CDR1 is LGHDT and CDR2 YNNKEL (reference sequence). CDR3 nucleotides: TGTGCCAGCAGCCGCCGAGGCGGACAAGAGACCCAGTACTTC. This encodes CASSRRGGQETQYF.

Only a few counts were recorded for this clonotype. V usage is TRBV12-3 or TRBV12-4 and J usage is TRBJ2-7; TRBD1 might be the D (5 bases). The CDR3 sequence is 15 residues long. V shed 6 bases and J shed 5 bases, with 20 bases lying between them. Here the CDR3 DNA reads TGTGCCAGCAGCTTTACCCGGCGGACACGCGACGAGCAGTACTTC. This gives the protein CASSFTRRTRDEQYF.

This clonotype was seen at least ten times. V gene TRBV7-2 combines with J gene TRBJ2-1, with unresolved D. Germline V lookup: CDR1 SGHTA, CDR2 FQGNSA. The length of the CDR3 is 12 residues. The ends were cut back, 5 bases at V and 4 bases at J, with 6 bases in the middle. The CDR3 DNA is TGTGCCAGCAGCGGCGCTTACAATGAGCAGTTCTTC. As protein: CASSGAYNEQFF. The complete variable domain, with remaining parts taken from reference TRBV7-2 and TRBJ2-1, reads GAGVSQSPSNKVTEKGKDVELRCDPISGHTALYWYRQSLGQGLEFLIYFQGNSAPDKSGLPSDRFSAERTGGSVSTLTIQRTQQEDSAVYLCASSGAYNEQFFGPGTRLTVL.

This chain uses TRBV21-1 with TRBJ2-1. TRBV21-1 corresponds to a pseudogene. The CDR3 length is 19 residues. The CDR3: CANTTKWGTQREVHNEQFF. In DNA, the CDR3 is TGTGCCAACACAACAAAGTGGGGAACCCAGCGGGAGGTCCACAATGAGCAGTTCTTC.

CDR3 bases: TGTGCCAGCAGTTGGTCGGGCGGGAGAGATAGTGAGCAGTTCTTC. It yields the protein CASSWSGGRDSEQFF. V is TRBV28 and J is TRBJ2-1; TRBD2 aligns across 7 bases. Trimming removed 4 bases from V and 9 bases from J; junction bases left unmatched: 12. The CDR3 has 15 residues. CDR1 MDHEN and CDR2 SYDVKM come from the germline V gene.

The chain has TRBV10-3 and TRBJ2-1; TRBD2 agrees at 8 bases. Germline V gives CDR1 ENHRY, CDR2 SYGVKD. This CDR3 has 16 amino acids. V shed 4 bases and J 5 bases; nucleotides not matched to a gene: 10. CDR3 sequence (DNA): TGTGCCATCAGTGGCTATAGCGGGAAGGCAAACAATGAGCAGTTCTTC. Translation: CAISGYSGKANNEQFF.

V is TRBV7-2 and J is TRBJ1-2, with D hard to call. Germline V gives CDR1 SGHTA, CDR2 FQGNSA. The V and J ends lost 1 base and 8 bases respectively, with 17 bases between them. CDR3 size: 15 residues. The CDR3 here is CASSLEITESGGYTF. CDR3 nucleotide sequence: TGTGCCAGCAGCTTAGAGATAACTGAATCGGGCGGCTACACCTTC.

The table lists this clonotype with a few counts. A much more abundant neighbour one base away suggests this may be a read error. This chain uses TRBV4-1 with TRBJ2-1; 10 nucleotides line up with TRBD1. The length of the CDR3 is 14 residues. From germline, CDR1 is MGHRA and CDR2 YSYEKL. V trimming: 6 bases; J trimming: 10 bases; junction bases outside the gene matches: 9. The CDR3 nucleotides read TGCGCCAGCAGACTCGGGACAGGGGACTACGAGCAGTTCTTC. As protein: CASRLGTGDYEQFF.

This clonotype was recorded a few times. V and J are TRBV7-2 and TRBJ1-1; no clear D gene. The CDR3 consists of 15 residues. Germline V gene data show CDR1 as SGHTA and CDR2 as FQGNSA. V was shortened by 5 bases and J by 1 base, with 14 bases between the two germline ends. CDR3 loop: CASSLLGYRNTEAFF. The CDR3, as DNA: TGTGCCAGCAGCCTACTTGGTTACCGGAACACTGAAGCTTTCTTT.

Notes on this clonotype: One base away lies a much larger clone, so this may be a sequencing read error. The chain couples TRBV7-9 to TRBJ2-3, with TRBD1 matching over 8 bases. The CDR3 has 15 amino acids. Germline V gene data show CDR1 as SEHNR and CDR2 as FQNEAQ (reference sequence). CDR3 in amino acids: CACSTTGGNTDTQYF. CDR3 nucleotides: TGTGCCTGCAGCACAACAGGGGGAAACACAGATACGCAGTATTTT.

CDR3 residues: CAWSVGLNEQFF. The DNA of the CDR3 is TGTGCCTGGAGTGTCGGACTCAATGAGCAGTTCTTC. The chain has TRBV30 and TRBJ2-1; TRBD2 might be the D (5 bases). Germline V gene lookup returns CDR1 GTSNPN and CDR2 SVGIG (reference sequence). The germline V and J ends were trimmed by 0 bases and 6 bases, with 6 bases remaining between them. This CDR3 is 12 amino acids long.